These 21 T cell receptor beta chains came from one sample sequenced in a study of T-cell reconstitution after alpha-beta-depleted transplantation in children. Construction of the TCRbeta library involved unique molecular identifiers. Each CDR3 protein gets one entry after TCRdb re-called the PCR reads with MiXCR. The top ten clones hold roughly 28% of a sample with about 980,000 distinct CDR3 sequences, about 26% of them seen once. The source was PBMCs, mostly from graft donor cells, collected 360 days after TCRalphabeta/CD19-depleted stem cell transplant. The receptor source for this set is a boy in the first two years of life who had a stem cell transplant for SCID, so the T cells may come from the graft donor.

This chain joins TRBV2 and TRBJ2-2, with 8 bases fitting TRBD1. This CDR3 comprises 15 residues. V trimming: 6 bases; J trimming: 4 bases; junction bases outside the gene matches: 7. CDR1 is SNHLY and CDR2 is FYNNEI in the germline V gene. CDR3 amino acids: CASSRQGTSTGELFF. The DNA for the CDR3 is TGTGCCAGCAGCCGACAGGGGACAAGCACCGGGGAGCTGTTTTTT.

The chain employs TRBV11-2 and TRBJ2-1; possibly TRBD2 for D (5 bases). Germline values: CDR1 SGHAT, CDR2 FQNNGV. V was shortened by 5 bases and J by 8 bases, with 19 bases between the two germline ends. This CDR3 has 15 residues. The CDR3 spells CASSVRLTYSDEQFF. For the CDR3, the DNA is TGTGCCAGCAGCGTCCGACTGACGTATAGCGATGAGCAGTTCTTC.

The rearrangement joins TRBV10-3 to TRBJ2-7; maybe TRBD2 (6 bases). There are 15 residues in the CDR3. The germline V gene has CDR1 ENHRY and CDR2 SYGVKD. V was clipped by 2 bases and J by 1 base, with 12 bases between them. The CDR3 loop is CAISEPGVNSYEQYF. The DNA of the CDR3 is TGTGCCATCAGTGAGCCGGGGGTTAATTCCTACGAGCAGTACTTC.

This clonotype showed up just a few times. This chain uses TRBV3-1 with TRBJ2-1, with 8 nucleotides matching TRBD2. The J segment lost 6 bases and the V segment lost 6 bases, leaving 10 bases of the junction unmatched. This CDR3 has 15 amino acids. Per the germline V gene, CDR1 is LGHDT and CDR2 is YNNKEL (reference sequence). CDR3 in amino acids: CASRPGGVLANEQFF. The CDR3 nucleotides read TGTGCCAGCAGACCGGGGGGGGTTCTTGCCAATGAGCAGTTCTTC.

The rearrangement links TRBV7-9 to TRBJ1-2; 7 bases align to TRBD1. CDR3 size: 13 residues. Unmatched junction bases numbered 7, after V lost 8 bases and J lost 4 bases. CDR1 and CDR2 (germline): SEHNR, FQNEAQ (reference sequence). The CDR3 nucleotides are TGTGCCAGCGGCCCGGGACAGTCCTATGGCTACACCTTC. Protein: CASGPGQSYGYTF.

This clonotype was seen a handful of times. The V call is TRBV4-1, the J call TRBJ2-6; 7 positions match TRBD1. V dropped 0 bases and J dropped 0; count of bases not matched to a gene: 14. This CDR3 region has 21 residues. Germline V lookup: CDR1 MGHRA, CDR2 YSYEKL. The CDR3 loop is CASSQDRVRQGPNSGANVLTF. CDR3 sequence (DNA): TGCGCCAGCAGCCAAGATCGAGTTAGACAGGGACCGAACTCTGGGGCCAACGTCCTGACTTTC.

This clonotype has a handful of counts. The genes are TRBV4-2 and TRBJ2-7; 8 bases line up with TRBD1. J lost 3 bases, V lost 3 bases, and 10 bases had no gene match. CDR1 is LGHNA, CDR2 YNFKEQ, per germline. The CDR3 length is 16 residues. The CDR3 nucleotides are TGTGCCAGCAGCCAGCGTCCGGGACAGGTAGACTACGAGCAGTACTTC. This sequence encodes CASSQRPGQVDYEQYF.

The rearrangement joins TRBV15 to TRBJ2-1; D is possibly TRBD2 (7 bases). The CDR3 is made up of 16 amino acids. Trimming pared 1 base from V and 4 bases from J, leaving 14 bases between. Germline V gives CDR1 LNHNV, CDR2 YYDKDF (reference sequence). The CDR3 protein is CATSRGYGGHYNEQFF. CDR3 sequence (DNA): TGTGCCACCAGCAGAGGATACGGGGGGCATTACAATGAGCAGTTCTTC.

The chain uses TRBV4-1 and TRBJ2-7; 7 bases align to TRBD1. The CDR3 loop spans 17 amino acids. Germline CDR1 and CDR2: MGHRA and YSYEKL. V was clipped by 0 bases and J by 1 base; unmatched bases: 9. The CDR3 DNA is TGCGCCAGCAGCCAAGAGTCAGGACAGGTTGGGTCCTACGAGCAGTACTTC. The encoded protein is CASSQESGQVGSYEQYF.

V and J are TRBV2 and TRBJ1-1; D possibly corresponds to TRBD1 (5 bases). Trimming took 2 bases from V and 6 from J, leaving 13 bases between them. Per the germline V gene, CDR1 is SNHLY and CDR2 is FYNNEI. This CDR3 is 14 amino acids long. The CDR3 DNA is TGTGCCAGCAGTGAAAGCCCCTTGGGGCCTGAAGCTTTCTTT. Amino acids: CASSESPLGPEAFF.

This clonotype has only a few counts. This sequence joins TRBV7-9 and TRBJ2-7; D uncertain. Trimming pared 1 base from V and 3 bases from J, leaving 13 bases between. The germline V gene has CDR1 SEHNR and CDR2 FQNEAQ (reference sequence). The CDR3 is made up of 15 amino acids. The CDR3 sequence: CASSLVIRPFYEQYF. The DNA of the CDR3 is TGTGCCAGCAGCTTAGTTATCCGGCCATTCTACGAGCAGTACTTC.

The chain recombines TRBV3-1 with TRBJ2-7; D not certain. V lost 1 base and J 3 bases, leaving 10 bases between the germline ends. This CDR3 spans 14 amino acids. CDR1 and CDR2 (germline): LGHDT, YNNKEL (reference sequence). The CDR3 nucleotides are TGTGCCAGCAGCCAAGGGCACATGGGCTACGAGCAGTACTTC. It is translated as CASSQGHMGYEQYF.

V gene TRBV3-1 combines with J gene TRBJ2-1, with D maybe TRBD2 (7 bases). The CDR3 has 15 residues. Germline CDR1 LGHDT, CDR2 YNNKEL (reference sequence). V was cut by 4 bases and J by 4 bases, with 14 bases left in between. The CDR3 DNA sequence: TGTGCCAGCAGCCGGGGGGGCTCAGTTTACAATGAGCAGTTCTTC. This gives the protein CASSRGGSVYNEQFF.

This clonotype was recorded a few times. The CDR3 DNA follows: TGTGCCAGCAGTCCCCCGGGGACAGGTGGCTACACCTTC. Its protein is CASSPPGTGGYTF. The genes are TRBV12-3 or TRBV12-4 and TRBJ1-2; TRBD1 matches 8 bases. There are 13 residues in the CDR3. V was clipped by 5 bases and J by 7 bases; unmatched bases: 6.

This clonotype was seen a few times. The rearrangement uses TRBV4-1 and TRBJ2-7; 11 bases match TRBD1. V dropped 4 bases and J dropped 2; count of bases not matched to a gene: 7. The CDR3 is made up of 16 amino acids. The germline CDR1 and CDR2 sequences are MGHRA and YSYEKL. This CDR3 reads CASSLQPGQGAYEQYF. The CDR3 nucleotides read TGCGCCAGCAGCCTACAGCCGGGACAGGGGGCCTACGAGCAGTACTTC.

A few counts support this clonotype. The gene calls are TRBV4-3 and TRBJ1-2, with D unclear. Germline-derived CDR1 and CDR2 are LGHNA and YSLEER. Trimming removed 0 bases from V and 2 bases from J, with 7 bases in between. The CDR3 loop spans 14 amino acids. The CDR3 DNA is TGCGCCAGCAGCCAAGATCGGGGAAACTATGGCTACACCTTC. Translation: CASSQDRGNYGYTF.

The chain links TRBV4-2 to TRBJ2-7; D is unresolved. V was cut by 0 bases and J by 4 bases, with 13 bases left in between. Germline loops: CDR1 LGHNA, CDR2 YNFKEQ. The CDR3 has 15 residues. The CDR3 region is CASSQEASSRYEQYF. CDR3 coding DNA: TGTGCCAGCAGCCAAGAGGCCTCATCTCGGTACGAGCAGTACTTC.

There are a few counts of this clonotype. CDR3 coding DNA: TGCAGTGCTAGGAGAGGAGGGCGCGACTACGAGCAGTACTTC. Translated, it gives CSARRGGRDYEQYF. The V call is TRBV20-1, the J call TRBJ2-7, with D tentatively TRBD2 (6 bases). Trimming removed 3 bases at V and 3 bases at J, with 15 bases between. The CDR3 consists of 14 residues. Per germline, CDR1 DFQATT and CDR2 SNEGSKA (reference sequence).

Only a few counts were recorded for this clonotype. The genes are TRBV7-9 and TRBJ2-7; D gene uncertain. The CDR3 is 16 amino acids. V was shortened by 5 bases and J by 3 bases, with 20 bases between the two germline ends. CDR1 and CDR2 from the germline V gene are SEHNR and FQNEAQ (reference sequence). CDR3 sequence reads: CASSDPSSDVIYEQYF. The DNA for the CDR3 is TGTGCCAGCAGCGACCCCTCATCGGACGTCATCTACGAGCAGTACTTC.

Only a few counts were recorded for this clonotype. The V gene is TRBV29-1, the J gene TRBJ2-7; D perhaps matches TRBD1 (5 bases). V was cut by 3 bases and J by 6 bases, with 18 bases left in between. Germline V gene sequence: CDR1 SQVTM, CDR2 ANQGSEA. The CDR3 has 14 residues. The CDR3 DNA is TGCAGCGTTGACGTAGGGGCAGGGCGAGCCGAGCAGTACTTC. Protein product: CSVDVGAGRAEQYF.

V usage is TRBV28 and J usage is TRBJ2-5, with a possible D match to TRBD2 (6 bases). This CDR3 region has 13 residues. V was pared by 11 bases and J by 1 base, with 14 bases between. Per germline, CDR1 MDHEN and CDR2 SYDVKM. This CDR3 reads CAVTAGTQETQYF. CDR3 DNA: TGTGCCGTTACGGCGGGGACCCAAGAGACCCAGTACTTC.